This record covers a single TCR beta chain. The method was immunoSEQ multiplex PCR; TCRdb's version includes in-frame clones alone and lacks a portion of them. The sample lists about 33,000 clones; 95% to 96% were seen once. The length of the CDR3 is 13 residues. V lost 1 base and J lost 9, with 12 bases in between. Germline V lookup: CDR1 SEHNR, CDR2 FQNEAQ (reference sequence). The source of the sample is a study of T cells in tuberculosis. The rearrangement uses TRBV7-9 and TRBJ1-1, with TRBD1 as a possible D gene (5 bases). Sequenced material: PBMCs. The receptor was isolated from a donor aged 10-30 years with latent tuberculosis or without tuberculosis infection. CDR3 in DNA: TGTGCCAGCAGCTTAGACCGAAGGGGTAAAGCTTTCTTT. Translated, it gives CASSLDRRGKAFF.